The next 29 T cell receptor beta chains were all read from a single sample in a study of brain T cells in children with intractable seizures. The data were produced by immunoSEQ multiplex PCR, yet TCRdb's version contains in-frame clones alone and is incomplete. Among 80,000 or so clones listed, around nine tenths were seen once. This sample comprised peripheral blood, obtained at surgery. These TCRs come from a girl aged 2 to 9 with Rasmussen encephalitis and intractable seizures.

V gene TRBV19 combines with J gene TRBJ1-6, with TRBD1 matching over 8 bases. The junction had 4 bases not matched to a gene; V was cut back by 1 base and J by 8 bases. The CDR3 runs 15 residues. Looked up from germline, CDR1 is LNHDA and CDR2 is SQIVND (reference sequence). The CDR3 spells CASSIAMTGDSPLHF. Here the CDR3 DNA reads TGTGCCAGTAGTATAGCAATGACAGGGGATTCACCCCTCCACTTT.

In this sample, this clone turned up once. The V gene is TRBV5-4, the J gene TRBJ1-1; D is ambiguous. The V end lost 2 bases, the J end lost 1 base, and 6 bases lay between the germline ends. The CDR3 loop spans 13 amino acids. The V gene's germline CDR1 is SGHNT and CDR2 YYREEE (reference sequence). CDR3 in amino acids: CASSLIENTEAFF. In DNA form, the CDR3 reads TGTGCCAGCAGCTTAATTGAGAACACTGAAGCTTTCTTT.

Written as DNA, the CDR3 is TGCGCCAGCAGCCTCAGCTCCTACAATGAGCAGTTCTTC. Encoded protein: CASSLSSYNEQFF. The chain carries TRBV5-1 and TRBJ2-1, with D unresolved. Trimming removed 4 bases from V and 0 bases from J, with 5 bases in between. CDR3 size: 13 residues. The germline CDR1 and CDR2 sequences are SGHRS and YFSETQ.

The chain carries TRBV28 and TRBJ2-5; D is ambiguous. V was shortened by 6 bases and J by 3 bases, with 17 bases between the two germline ends. Germline V gives CDR1 MDHEN, CDR2 SYDVKM. This CDR3 region has 15 residues. The CDR3 DNA follows: TGTGCCAGCAGCCCGATTGGCGTTATAGAAGAGACCCAGTACTTC. Protein product: CASSPIGVIEETQYF. Full variable domain (outside the CDR3, taken from reference TRBV28 and TRBJ2-5): DVKVTQSSRYLVKRTGEKVFLECVQDMDHENMFWYRQDPGLGLRLIYFSYDVKMKEKGDIPEGYSVSREKKERFSLILESASTNQTSMYLCASSPIGVIEETQYFGPGTRLLVL.

The V gene is TRBV5-5, the J gene TRBJ2-1; the match to TRBD2 covers 8 bases. This CDR3 region has 16 residues. The J segment lost 2 bases and the V segment lost 2 bases, leaving 6 bases of the junction unmatched. Looked up from germline, CDR1 is SGHKS and CDR2 is YYEKEE (reference sequence). CDR3 bases: TGTGCCAGCAGCTTTCCCAGCGGGAGTACCTACAATGAGCAGTTCTTC. This sequence encodes CASSFPSGSTYNEQFF.

The rearrangement links TRBV6-5 to TRBJ1-1; D remains unclear. Per the germline V gene, CDR1 is MNHEY and CDR2 is SVGAGI. The length of the CDR3 is 13 residues. V was shortened by 7 bases and J by 5 bases, with 14 bases between the two germline ends. CDR3 sequence: CASNLRGGTEAFF. In DNA, the CDR3 is TGTGCCAGCAACCTTCGGGGAGGGACTGAAGCTTTCTTT.

The genes are TRBV7-2 and TRBJ1-1; 7 nucleotides line up with TRBD1. The CDR3 runs to 14 residues. The germline CDR1 and CDR2 sequences are SGHTA and FQGNSA. J was trimmed by 0 bases and V by 5 bases; bases with no gene match: 3. CDR3: CASSATGLNTEAFF. In DNA form, the CDR3 reads TGTGCCAGCAGCGCGACAGGGCTGAACACTGAAGCTTTCTTT.

This clone was seen more than once but under ten times. The CDR3 spells CASTSNKGQFIFF. CDR3 bases: TGTGCCAGCACTTCCAACAAGGGACAATTCATCTTCTTC. The rearrangement joins TRBV6-5 to TRBJ2-1; tentative D call: TRBD1 (6 bases). This CDR3 region has 13 residues. Trimming shortened V by 7 bases and J by 16 bases, and 23 bases separated the two germline ends. Germline loops: CDR1 MNHEY, CDR2 SVGAGI.

In its sample, this clone was seen once. DNA of the CDR3: TGCGCCAGCAGCCACCCATCTTCACCCCTCCACTTT. The encoded protein is CASSHPSSPLHF. The rearrangement joins TRBV4-1 to TRBJ1-6; D remains unclear. The V end lost 3 bases, the J end lost 9 bases, and 6 bases lay between the germline ends. Germline assignment: CDR1 MGHRA and CDR2 YSYEKL. This CDR3 spans 12 amino acids.

V is TRBV5-5 and J is TRBJ2-1; possibly TRBD1 or TRBD2 for D (5 bases each). Germline lookup yields CDR1 SGHKS and CDR2 YYEKEE (reference sequence). Trimming left V 1 base short and J 1 base short, with 9 bases between. The CDR3 spans 15 residues. The CDR3 sequence is CASSLREGSYNEQFF. In DNA, the CDR3 is TGTGCCAGCAGCTTGCGCGAGGGGTCCTACAATGAGCAGTTCTTC.

V and J are TRBV29-1 and TRBJ1-6; D is undetermined. The CDR3 consists of 13 residues. V shed 2 bases and J shed 8 bases, with 10 bases lying between them. The V gene's germline CDR1 is SQVTM and CDR2 ANQGSEA. The CDR3 sequence is CSVEWAPDSPLHF. The CDR3 nucleotides read TGCAGCGTTGAATGGGCACCGGATTCACCCCTCCACTTT. Combining the CDR3 with reference TRBV29-1 and TRBJ1-6 gives the whole variable domain SAVISQKPSRDICQRGTSLTIQCQVDSQVTMMFWYRQQPGQSLTLIATANQGSEATYESGFVIDKFPISRPNLTFSTLTVSNMSPEDSSIYLCSVEWAPDSPLHFGNGTRLTVT.

The chain couples TRBV5-6 to TRBJ2-7, with D tentatively TRBD1 (5 bases). Deletions cut 4 bases from V and 3 bases from J, with 11 bases between. CDR1 is SGHDT and CDR2 is YYEEEE in the germline V gene. This CDR3 contains 13 residues. Here the CDR3 reads CASSPGLVYEQYF. The CDR3 region has the DNA TGTGCCAGCAGCCCAGGGCTAGTCTACGAGCAGTACTTC.

V gene TRBV28 combines with J gene TRBJ1-6; D is unresolved. The CDR3 consists of 14 residues. Trimming removed 7 bases at V and 8 bases at J, with 15 bases between. The germline gives CDR1 MDHEN, CDR2 SYDVKM. CDR3 sequence (DNA): TGTGCCAGCACCGGGATTTTCGACGATTCACCCCTCCACTTT. Translating gives CASTGIFDDSPLHF.

The rearrangement links TRBV6-5 to TRBJ2-1; tentatively, D is TRBD2 (5 bases). V lost 6 bases, J lost 4 bases, and 16 bases lay in between. The V gene's germline CDR1 is MNHEY and CDR2 SVGAGI. The CDR3 runs 15 residues. The CDR3: CASRLVRVAYNEQFF. The CDR3 region has the DNA TGTGCCAGCAGGCTAGTTCGAGTAGCGTACAATGAGCAGTTCTTC.

Written as DNA, the CDR3 is TGTGCCAGCAGAGACAGGGTAAGGACTGAAGCTTTCTTT. Translation gives CASRDRVRTEAFF. This chain links TRBV2 with TRBJ1-1; 7 nucleotides agree with TRBD1. Germline V gives CDR1 SNHLY, CDR2 FYNNEI. The V segment lost 6 bases and the J segment 5 bases; nucleotides outside the gene matches: 6. There are 13 residues in the CDR3.

The rearrangement joins TRBV5-4 to TRBJ2-7, with 12 bases lining up with TRBD2. V trimming: 4 bases; J trimming: 5 bases; junction bases outside the gene matches: 7. Germline CDR1 SGHNT, CDR2 YYREEE (reference sequence). The CDR3 has 15 amino acids. CDR3 DNA sequence: TGTGCCAGCAGCGCGACTAGCGGGAGCTTAGACGAGCAGTACTTC. This gives the protein CASSATSGSLDEQYF.

This clone has a single count. V gene TRBV9 combines with J gene TRBJ1-6; D gene ambiguous. CDR1 SGDLS and CDR2 YYNGEE come from the germline V gene. V was shortened by 2 bases and J by 7 bases, with 7 bases between the two germline ends. This CDR3 is 13 amino acids long. The CDR3 reads CASSVGGNSPLHF. The CDR3 DNA is TGTGCCAGCAGCGTGGGCGGGAATTCACCCCTCCACTTT.

The chain has TRBV23-1 and TRBJ2-3; 7 nucleotides line up with TRBD1. TRBV23-1 is labeled an ORF, and its function is uncertain. The CDR3 contains 19 residues. Unmatched junction bases numbered 22, after V lost 4 bases and J lost 6 bases. The CDR3 region is CASSPTGSFPSGRGDTQYF. CDR3 coding DNA: TGCGCCAGCAGTCCGACAGGGTCTTTTCCGTCAGGACGCGGGGATACGCAGTATTTT.

The V gene is TRBV6-1, the J gene TRBJ2-7, with D perhaps TRBD1 or TRBD2 (6 bases each). Per germline, CDR1 MNHNS and CDR2 SASEGT. V was trimmed by 2 bases and J by 6 bases, leaving 8 bases between them. CDR3 length equals 12 residues. CDR3 DNA sequence: TGTGCCAGCAGTGAAAGGGGGGTCGAGCAGTACTTC. It translates to CASSERGVEQYF.

The chain carries TRBV12-5 and TRBJ2-7; possibly TRBD1 for D (6 bases). The CDR3 sequence is 15 residues long. V was trimmed by 7 bases and J by 8 bases, leaving 24 bases between them. The germline V gene encodes CDR1 LGHNT and CDR2 FRNRAP. This CDR3 reads CASAPLGATVSKQYF. The CDR3, as DNA: TGTGCTAGTGCTCCTCTGGGGGCAACCGTTAGCAAGCAGTACTTC. Filled out from reference TRBV12-5 and TRBJ2-7, the complete variable domain reads DARVTQTPRHKVTEMGQEVTMRCQPILGHNTVFWYRQTMMQGLELLAYFRNRAPLDDSGMPKDRFSAEMPDATLATLKIQPSEPRDSAVYFCASAPLGATVSKQYFGPGTRLTVT.

V gene TRBV18 combines with J gene TRBJ2-6; D possibly matches TRBD1 or TRBD2 (5 bases each). Germline values: CDR1 KGHSH, CDR2 LQKENI. The CDR3 loop spans 18 amino acids. Trimming cost V 2 bases and J 2 bases, with 16 bases left between them. CDR3 sequence reads: CASSPMSGRQTGANVLTF. In nucleotides, the CDR3 is TGTGCCAGCTCACCAATGTCGGGACGGCAAACTGGGGCCAACGTCCTGACTTTC.

This clone was recorded a few times. The V gene is TRBV30, the J gene TRBJ2-2; no firm D call. Per the germline V gene, CDR1 is GTSNPN and CDR2 is SVGIG (reference sequence). The CDR3 length is 12 residues. The V gene lost 0 bases and the J gene lost 1 base, with 0 bases spanning the gap. CDR3 nucleotide sequence: TGTGCCTGGAGTGTGAACACCGGGGAGCTGTTTTTT. Its protein is CAWSVNTGELFF.

This chain connects TRBV2 to TRBJ1-5, with D tentatively TRBD1 (5 bases). The ends were cut back, 2 bases at V and 4 bases at J, with 12 bases in the middle. CDR1 and CDR2 from the germline V gene are SNHLY and FYNNEI. The CDR3 totals 15 residues. The CDR3 region has the DNA TGTGCCAGCAGTGAAACCGGGACGATGAATCAGCCCCAGCATTTT. Protein sequence: CASSETGTMNQPQHF. Full variable domain (outside the CDR3, taken from reference TRBV2 and TRBJ1-5): EPEVTQTPSHQVTQMGQEVILRCVPISNHLYFYWYRQILGQKVEFLVSFYNNEISEKSEIFDDQFSVERPDGSNFTLKIRSTKLEDSAMYFCASSETGTMNQPQHFGDGTRLSIL.

This chain links TRBV27 with TRBJ1-1, with D unresolved. This CDR3 has 15 residues. Trimming removed 2 bases from V and 2 bases from J, with 12 bases in between. Germline-derived CDR1 and CDR2 are MNHEY and SMNVEV (reference sequence). The CDR3 reads CASSLAQDGNTEAFF. In DNA, the CDR3 is TGTGCCAGCAGTTTAGCCCAGGACGGTAACACTGAAGCTTTCTTT.

The chain combines TRBV4-1 with TRBJ1-6; D gene unclear. Germline V gene data show CDR1 as MGHRA and CDR2 as YSYEKL. V lost 2 bases and J lost 11, with 16 bases in between. This CDR3 is built from 15 residues. This chain's CDR3 is CASSQSWAEGPPLHF. The CDR3, as DNA: TGCGCCAGCAGCCAATCTTGGGCGGAGGGTCCACCCCTCCACTTT.

The chain joins TRBV19 to TRBJ1-2; D ambiguous. The germline CDR1 and CDR2 sequences are LNHDA and SQIVND (reference sequence). The CDR3 is 12 amino acids. V was pared by 3 bases and J by 7 bases, with 9 bases between. The CDR3 sequence is CASSMQYSGYTF. The DNA for the CDR3 is TGTGCCAGTAGTATGCAGTACTCTGGCTACACCTTC.

The chain carries TRBV27 and TRBJ1-5; D is unclear. The CDR3 runs to 12 residues. CDR1 is MNHEY, CDR2 SMNVEV, per germline (reference sequence). V lost 5 bases, J lost 4 bases, and 6 bases lay in between. CDR3 sequence: CASSEGNQPQHF. DNA for the CDR3: TGTGCCAGCAGTGAGGGAAATCAGCCCCAGCATTTT.

V is TRBV3-1 (or the pseudogene TRBV3-2) and J is TRBJ2-1; a weak D match, TRBD1 (6 bases). Per germline, CDR1 LGHDT and CDR2 YNNKEL (reference sequence). This CDR3 is 14 amino acids long. Between the trimmed V and J ends, which lost 3 bases and 5 bases, there was a span of 11 bases. The CDR3 loop is CASSHGQSHNEQFF. CDR3 coding DNA: TGTGCCAGCAGCCACGGACAGTCACACAATGAGCAGTTCTTC.

This rearrangement joins TRBV19 to TRBJ2-7, with D perhaps matching TRBD1 (5 bases). This CDR3 region has 13 residues. V was trimmed by 3 bases and J by 3 bases, leaving 9 bases between them. CDR1 is LNHDA and CDR2 is SQIVND in the germline V gene (reference sequence). The DNA of the CDR3 is TGTGCCAGTAGTATCGGGCAGGGCTACGAGCAGTACTTC. Amino acid sequence: CASSIGQGYEQYF.